This entry features one TCR beta chain sequence. Its antigen is as yet unknown. The same CDR3 also results from other DNA sequences found in this sample. Germline V gene sequence: CDR1 SGHAT, CDR2 FQNNGV. The CDR3 totals 14 residues. Trimming removed 1 base at V and 0 bases at J, with 4 bases between. Donors sampled were nominally healthy, though unrecorded immune exposures were likely. This sample stems from a study of cytomegalovirus exposure and HLA in healthy donors. In the PCR, 60 Vbeta and 13 Jbeta primers were used. Some clones are missing from TCRdb's copy, which holds only in-frame ones; the method was immunoSEQ multiplex PCR. The sample has about 210,000 clones, around 88% seen once. The study, taken as a whole, reports: Donors were assumed by presence/absence analyses to have roughly uniform sequencing depth. As a later analysis showed, several of the most significant clusters appeared to be linked to common viral pathogens.

This sequence originates from a woman in her thirties in good health and CMV-seronegative. The chain is built from TRBV11-2 and TRBJ2-1; no reliable D call. Sequenced input: PBMCs. The DNA of the CDR3 is TGTGCCAGCAGCTTAGTTCTCTCCTACAATGAGCAGTTCTTC. This gives the protein CASSLVLSYNEQFF.